This TCR beta chain is from a study of Ad26.COV2.S vaccination and SARS-CoV-2 variants. Sequencing was performed with immunoSEQ multiplex PCR; in TCRdb, only in-frame clones are kept and a portion is missing. This table has just under 250,000 clones, approximately 88% appearing once. Study results and caveats: Overall T cell responses may have been underestimated by the analyses of TCR breadth and depth.

Described treatment: some 20 received Ad26.COV2.S at low or high dose, single or two shots; 5 received placebo; per-sample allocation not given. Sampling was done on day 63 after the first vaccine or placebo injection. With respect to this clone: The antigen is unknown.

CDR3 size: 13 residues. The V and J ends lost 3 bases and 11 bases respectively, with 11 bases between them. From germline, CDR1 is KGHSH and CDR2 LQKENI. The TCR comes from a person between 18 and 65 years old who received the Ad26.COV2.S COVID-19 vaccine or a placebo. The sequenced sample was peripheral blood, obtained in a trial of Ad26.COV2.S vaccine versus placebo. This rearrangement joins TRBV18 to TRBJ1-6, with D perhaps matching TRBD1 (5 bases). This CDR3 reads CASSPRAGPPLHF. In DNA form, the CDR3 reads TGTGCCAGCTCACCCAGGGCGGGGCCACCCCTCCACTTT. Full variable domain (remainder filled in from reference TRBV18 and TRBJ1-6): NAGVMQNPRHLVRRRGQEARLRCSPMKGHSHVYWYRQLPEEGLKFMVYLQKENIIDESGMPKERFSAEFPKEGPSILRIQQVVRGDSAAYFCASSPRAGPPLHFGNGTRLTVT.